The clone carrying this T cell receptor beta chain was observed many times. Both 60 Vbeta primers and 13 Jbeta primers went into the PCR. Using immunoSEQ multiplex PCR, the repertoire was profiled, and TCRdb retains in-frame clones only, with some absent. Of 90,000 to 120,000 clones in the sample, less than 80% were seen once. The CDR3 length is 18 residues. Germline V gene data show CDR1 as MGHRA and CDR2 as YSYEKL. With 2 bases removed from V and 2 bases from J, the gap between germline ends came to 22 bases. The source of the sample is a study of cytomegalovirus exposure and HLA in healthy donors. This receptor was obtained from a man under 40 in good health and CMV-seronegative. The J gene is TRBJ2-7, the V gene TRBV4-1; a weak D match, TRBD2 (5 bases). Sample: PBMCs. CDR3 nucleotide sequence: TGCGCCAGCAGCCAAAAACTAGTAGCTAGGACCCCCACCTACGAGCAGTACTTC. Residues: CASSQKLVARTPTYEQYF.